A selection of T cell receptor beta chains follows, all from one sample in a study of shared clonotypes between healthy human individuals. Clones were read by immunoSEQ multiplex PCR, and TCRdb kept only the in-frame ones, dropping some. Of around 1.9 million clones in the sample, approximately 94% were seen once. Sequencing was performed on naive CD8+ T cells from PBMCs. The receptors were gathered from a man aged 18 to 35 in good health. Some clones in this sample may be carry-over from other donors' samples. Both conserved end residues are part of each CDR3. Each record gives: clone size, V gene, J gene, D gene, CDR3 length, CDR3 protein, CDR3 DNA. D genes are given only for firm matches. Size is stated for part of the rows, as once, few or many counts, or as a class when the clone is expanded.

NA	TRBV27	TRBJ1-1	NA	13	CASSFLGGTEAFF	TGTGCCAGCAGTTTTCTCGGGGGGACTGAAGCTTTCTTT
once	TRBV7-9	TRBJ1-4	NA	16	CASSYGPQGRGEKLFF	TGTGCCAGCAGCTATGGACCCCAGGGGCGGGGTGAAAAACTGTTTTTT
NA	TRBV4-3	TRBJ2-2	NA	15	CASSQTRMGTGELFF	TGCGCCAGCAGCCAAACCCGGATGGGCACCGGGGAGCTGTTTTTT
NA	TRBV9	TRBJ2-7	NA	14	CASSLGGRSYEQYF	TGTGCCAGCAGCCTAGGGGGGAGATCCTACGAGCAGTACTTC
NA	TRBV4-1	TRBJ2-7	TRBD2	15	CASSQSGTNAYEQYF	TGCGCCAGCAGCCAAAGCGGGACGAACGCCTACGAGCAGTACTTC
NA	TRBV5-1	TRBJ1-1	TRBD1	18	CASSYDHRDRVLGTEAFF	TGCGCCAGCAGCTATGACCATCGGGACAGGGTTTTGGGCACTGAAGCTTTCTTT
NA	TRBV4-1	TRBJ2-7	NA	13	CASSPGRPYEQYF	TGCGCCAGCAGCCCGGGCCGCCCCTACGAGCAGTACTTC
once	TRBV14	TRBJ2-3	NA	14	CASSPWVSTDTQYF	TGTGCCAGCAGCCCGTGGGTGTCGACAGATACGCAGTATTTT
NA	TRBV5-6	TRBJ2-7	TRBD2	17	CASSPGTSGMISYEQYF	TGTGCCAGCAGCCCCGGGACTAGCGGGATGATATCCTACGAGCAGTACTTC
NA	TRBV29-1	TRBJ2-7	NA	15	CSVVTGRTSGREQYF	TGCAGCGTGGTGACAGGCCGGACGAGCGGGCGCGAGCAGTACTTC
NA	TRBV7-9	TRBJ2-7	TRBD1	13	CASSIRTGGEQYF	TGTGCCAGCAGCATCAGAACAGGGGGGGAGCAGTACTTC
NA	TRBV5-1	TRBJ2-5	TRBD2	16	CASSSWSLAVQETQYF	TGCGCCAGCAGCTCTTGGTCGCTAGCGGTCCAAGAGACCCAGTACTTC
NA	TRBV28	TRBJ2-3	NA	18	CASSLFLIMAGSTDTQYF	TGTGCCAGCAGTTTATTTCTTATAATGGCAGGGAGCACAGATACGCAGTATTTT
NA	TRBV15	TRBJ2-5	NA	15	CATGRGGLGLETQYF	TGTGCCACCGGACGGGGCGGTTTGGGCTTGGAGACCCAGTACTTC
NA	TRBV19	TRBJ2-7	TRBD2	12	CASTSGSYEQYF	TGTGCCAGTACTAGCGGGAGTTACGAGCAGTACTTC
few	TRBV7-9	TRBJ1-1	NA	12	CASSLPGNEAFF	TGTGCCAGCAGCTTACCAGGTAATGAAGCTTTCTTT
NA	TRBV5-1	TRBJ2-7	TRBD1	13	CASSLWTGDEQYF	TGCGCCAGCAGCTTGTGGACAGGGGACGAGCAGTACTTC
NA	TRBV19	TRBJ2-2	TRBD1	15	CASSIDRVDTGELFF	TGTGCCAGTAGTATTGACAGGGTAGACACCGGGGAGCTGTTTTTT
NA	TRBV6-5	TRBJ2-1	NA	12	CASSYDRHEQFF	TGTGCCAGCAGTTACGATCGGCATGAGCAGTTCTTC
NA	TRBV11-3	TRBJ2-3	NA	13	CASSLEPSNTQYF	TGTGCCAGCAGCCTGGAACCCTCCAATACGCAGTATTTT
NA	TRBV29-1	TRBJ2-7	TRBD1	14	CSVRGQADSYEQYF	TGCAGCGTTCGCGGACAGGCCGATTCCTACGAGCAGTACTTC
once	TRBV9	TRBJ2-3	NA	16	CASSAPRLKSADTQYF	TGTGCCAGCAGCGCGCCCCGGCTCAAGAGTGCAGATACGCAGTATTTT
NA	TRBV19	TRBJ1-2	NA	14	CASSDKGTPGGYTF	TGTGCCAGTAGTGACAAAGGGACGCCGGGTGGCTACACCTTC
NA	TRBV28	TRBJ2-1	NA	12	CASAPVYNEQFF	TGTGCCAGCGCCCCGGTTTACAATGAGCAGTTCTTC
NA	TRBV13	TRBJ2-1	TRBD2	15	CASSPVAGKVYEQFF	TGTGCCAGCAGCCCAGTAGCGGGAAAGGTCTATGAGCAGTTCTTC
NA	TRBV7-9	TRBJ1-1	TRBD1	15	CASSLAGGLNTEAFF	TGTGCCAGCAGCTTGGCAGGGGGGCTGAACACTGAAGCTTTCTTT
NA	TRBV27	TRBJ1-4	TRBD1	17	CASRYSTGGADGEKLFF	TGTGCCAGCCGATACTCAACAGGGGGCGCAGATGGAGAAAAACTGTTTTTT
few	TRBV19	TRBJ2-7	NA	13	CASSIRPAYEQYF	TGTGCCAGTAGTATACGGCCAGCCTACGAGCAGTACTTC
NA	TRBV18	TRBJ2-5	TRBD2	20	CASSPPLRTSGSLYQETQYF	TGTGCCAGCTCACCACCTCTCCGGACTAGCGGGAGCCTGTACCAAGAGACCCAGTACTTC
NA	TRBV5-6	TRBJ1-1	NA	14	CASSLAGGVTEAFF	TGTGCCAGCAGCTTGGCTGGGGGGGTCACTGAAGCTTTCTTT
NA	TRBV9	TRBJ2-2	NA	14	CASSAREATGELFF	TGTGCCAGCAGCGCGAGGGAGGCGACCGGGGAGCTGTTTTTT
NA	TRBV6-5	TRBJ1-1	NA	13	CASSYAENTEAFF	TGTGCCAGCAGTTACGCAGAGAACACTGAAGCTTTCTTT
NA	TRBV5-6	TRBJ1-1	NA	14	CASSWPEGGTEAFF	TGTGCCAGCAGCTGGCCGGAGGGTGGCACTGAAGCTTTCTTT
NA	TRBV5-4	TRBJ2-5	TRBD2	15	CASSPGGDLQETQYF	TGTGCCAGCAGCCCGGGGGGTGACCTCCAAGAGACCCAGTACTTC
NA	TRBV11-1	TRBJ2-3	NA	14	CASSILVLTDTQYF	TGTGCCAGCAGCATACTAGTTCTCACAGATACGCAGTATTTT
NA	TRBV7-8	TRBJ2-1	NA	13	CASSFQGGYEQFF	TGTGCCAGCAGCTTCCAGGGTGGCTATGAGCAGTTCTTC
NA	TRBV19	TRBJ1-1	TRBD1	17	CASSPPRTGGLNTEAFF	TGTGCCAGTAGCCCCCCCAGGACAGGGGGCCTGAACACTGAAGCTTTCTTT
NA	TRBV27	TRBJ2-2	NA	15	CASSPSSGMAGELFF	TGTGCCAGCAGCCCTAGTTCGGGAATGGCCGGGGAGCTGTTTTTT
NA	TRBV7-9	TRBJ1-4	NA	15	CASSLAQLFNEKLFF	TGTGCCAGCAGCTTAGCACAGCTTTTTAATGAAAAACTGTTTTTT
NA	TRBV7-8	TRBJ2-7	NA	14	CASSPPLDTYEQYF	TGTGCCAGCAGCCCGCCGCTAGATACCTACGAGCAGTACTTC
NA	TRBV28	TRBJ1-4	NA	15	CASSLSTGSDEKLFF	TGTGCCAGCAGTTTATCGACTGGGAGCGATGAAAAACTGTTTTTT